This is a list of T cell receptor beta chains from one sample in a study of T-cell reconstitution after alpha-beta-depleted transplantation in children. TCRdb analysed the PCR reads with MiXCR anew, one entry per CDR3 protein. The data hold 100,000 to 120,000 distinct CDR3 sequences, with approximately 6.6% observed a single time. Source: PBMCs, mostly from graft donor cells, taken 360 days after TCRalphabeta/CD19-depleted stem cell transplant. The source is a male patient aged 2-15 years who had a stem cell transplant for acute lymphoblastic leukemia, so the T cells may come from the graft donor. Each CDR3 is given with its conserved first and last residue. The D gene is left open where the match is weak.

TRBJ2-5,TRBD1,TRBV28,CASSPTGAETQYF
TRBJ2-7,TRBD2,TRBV9,CASSAGTRPYEQYF
TRBJ2-7,TRBD1,TRBV30,CAWSRDRVYEQYF
TRBJ2-3,-,TRBV20-1,CSARVFDSTSQYF
TRBJ2-7,-,TRBV5-8,CASSPGSTYEQYF
TRBJ2-1,TRBD2,TRBV6-2/TRBV6-3,CASSGTTPRSEQFF
TRBJ1-2,-,TRBV20-1,CSAKTGRPAF
TRBJ2-3,-,TRBV7-8,CASSLKRGPTDTQYF
TRBJ2-1,-,TRBV12-3/TRBV12-4,CASCPPINLNEQFF
TRBJ2-7,TRBD1,TRBV30,CACRGQGEQYF
TRBJ2-1,-,TRBV4-2,CASSGGHGEQFF
TRBJ2-3,-,TRBV5-4,CASSLAGRVGDTQYF
TRBJ2-7,TRBD2,TRBV27,CASSRTSGRRRYEQYF
TRBJ2-7,TRBD2,TRBV20-1,CSASGTSGNYEQYF
TRBJ1-4,TRBD1,TRBV28,CASSFRQGLREKLFF
TRBJ1-4,-,TRBV7-2,CASSLEGDQVEKLFF
TRBJ2-5,-,TRBV12-3/TRBV12-4,CASSPHGGPWETQYF
TRBJ2-5,TRBD2,TRBV29-1,CSAPAGGRETQYF
TRBJ2-3,-,TRBV9,CASSTGQGGGTDTQYF
TRBJ1-5,-,TRBV20-1,CSASSTGGGQPQHF
TRBJ2-5,-,TRBV7-7,CASSAPGARTTQYF
TRBJ2-2,-,TRBV7-6,CASSFAGRNTGELFF
TRBJ2-1,TRBD2,TRBV20-1,CSARRPAGDQIPLNEQFF
TRBJ1-1,-,TRBV16,CASSSLRTEAFF
TRBJ1-2,-,TRBV6-1,CASSPRDPLIAGYTF
TRBJ2-1,-,TRBV4-1,CASSQAPRPGGAYNEQFF
TRBJ2-4,TRBD2,TRBV12-3/TRBV12-4,CASSLEKGLVAKNIQYF
TRBJ2-3,TRBD2,TRBV20-1,CSARVRGLAGPLSTDTQYF
TRBJ2-1,-,TRBV7-9,CASSFAGSYNEQFF
TRBJ2-5,-,TRBV28,CASSFGGQETQYF
TRBJ1-1,TRBD1,TRBV6-2/TRBV6-3,CASRQGRSTEAFF
TRBJ2-2,TRBD2,TRBV6-2/TRBV6-3,CASSYPRLAGGTGELFF
TRBJ2-7,-,TRBV7-8,CASSLIGADYEQYF
TRBJ1-5,-,TRBV7-8,CASSFWGASNQPQHF
TRBJ2-7,TRBD1,TRBV27,CASSWQGAYEQYF
TRBJ2-3,TRBD2,TRBV4-3,CASSQGLADTDTQYF
TRBJ2-3,-,TRBV11-1,CASSLNVGSPVADTQYF
TRBJ2-7,-,TRBV7-8,CASSLDLRDHEQYF
TRBJ1-5,-,TRBV4-2,CASSLFQDDRGQPQHF
TRBJ2-5,TRBD2,TRBV9,CASSVTPRLAGDLQETQYF
TRBJ2-3,-,TRBV4-3,CASSQEGGWNTDTQYF
TRBJ1-5,-,TRBV2,CASSYGPDSNQPQHF
TRBJ2-1,-,TRBV5-1,CASASQTNEQFF
TRBJ2-5,-,TRBV6-2/TRBV6-3,CASSNTKGRETQYF
TRBJ2-5,TRBD2,TRBV10-3,CAILAGGPVTQYF
TRBJ2-1,TRBD2,TRBV6-4,CASSGLAGSNEQFF
TRBJ1-1,-,TRBV28,CASSTGPWEDTEAFF
TRBJ2-7,TRBD2,TRBV2,CASSPTSDEQYF
TRBJ2-1,TRBD2,TRBV18,CLSSGGSYNEQFF
TRBJ2-3,-,TRBV29-1,CSVTGLILADTQYF
TRBJ2-2,-,TRBV28,CASSLWAPPHGELFF
TRBJ2-7,TRBD1,TRBV10-1,CASSESLTGGNYEQYF
TRBJ1-2,-,TRBV29-1,CSGAQGENYGYTF
TRBJ1-1,-,TRBV27,CASSSVHGPNTEAFF
TRBJ2-7,TRBD1,TRBV7-6,CASSFSGTGQGREQYF
TRBJ1-1,-,TRBV9,CASSSQGVISLNTEAFF
TRBJ1-1,-,TRBV5-1,CASSPDRHEAFF
TRBJ2-7,TRBD1,TRBV2,CASSGGQGGLISYEQYF
TRBJ1-1,TRBD1,TRBV5-6,CASSSTGDWNTEAFF